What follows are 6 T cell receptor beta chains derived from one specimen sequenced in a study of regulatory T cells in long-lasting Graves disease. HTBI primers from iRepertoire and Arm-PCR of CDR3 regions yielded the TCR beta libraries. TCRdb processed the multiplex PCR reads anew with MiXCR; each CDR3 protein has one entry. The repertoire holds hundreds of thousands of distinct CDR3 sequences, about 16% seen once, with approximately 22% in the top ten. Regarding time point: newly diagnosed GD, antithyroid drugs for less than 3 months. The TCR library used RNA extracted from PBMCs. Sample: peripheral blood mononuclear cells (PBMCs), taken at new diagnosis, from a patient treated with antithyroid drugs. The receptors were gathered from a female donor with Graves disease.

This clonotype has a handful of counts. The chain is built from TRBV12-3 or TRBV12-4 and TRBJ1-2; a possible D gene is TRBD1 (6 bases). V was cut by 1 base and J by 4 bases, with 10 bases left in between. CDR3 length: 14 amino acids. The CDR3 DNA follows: TGTGCCAGCAGTTTAGAGGGCAGGGGCTATGGCTACACCTTC. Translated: CASSLEGRGYGYTF.

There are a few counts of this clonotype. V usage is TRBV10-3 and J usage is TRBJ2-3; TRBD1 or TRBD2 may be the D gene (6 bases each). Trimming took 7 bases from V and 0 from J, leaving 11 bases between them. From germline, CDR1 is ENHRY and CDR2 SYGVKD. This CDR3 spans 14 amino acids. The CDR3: CAIKAGGSTDTQYF. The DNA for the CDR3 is TGTGCCATCAAGGCCGGGGGCAGCACAGATACGCAGTATTTT.

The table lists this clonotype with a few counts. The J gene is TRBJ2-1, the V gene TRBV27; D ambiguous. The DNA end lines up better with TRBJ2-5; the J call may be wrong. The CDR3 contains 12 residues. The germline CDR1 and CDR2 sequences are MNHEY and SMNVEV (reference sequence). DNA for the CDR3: TGTGCCAGCAGTCACCCCCAAGAGACCCAGTACTTC. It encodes CASSHPQETQYF.

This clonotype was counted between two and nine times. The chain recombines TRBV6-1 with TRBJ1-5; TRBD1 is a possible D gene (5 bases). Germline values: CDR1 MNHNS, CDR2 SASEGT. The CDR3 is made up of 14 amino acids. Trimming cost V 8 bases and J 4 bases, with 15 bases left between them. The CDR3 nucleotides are TGTGCCAGCTCTGACCAGGGTAGGAATCAGCCCCAGCATTTT. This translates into CASSDQGRNQPQHF.

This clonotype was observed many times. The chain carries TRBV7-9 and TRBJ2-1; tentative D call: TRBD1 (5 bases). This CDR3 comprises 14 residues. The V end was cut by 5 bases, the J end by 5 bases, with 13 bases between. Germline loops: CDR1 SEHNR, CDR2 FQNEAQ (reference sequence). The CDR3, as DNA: TGTGCCAGCAGCCGAACTGACAGAGACAATGAGCAGTTCTTC. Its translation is CASSRTDRDNEQFF.

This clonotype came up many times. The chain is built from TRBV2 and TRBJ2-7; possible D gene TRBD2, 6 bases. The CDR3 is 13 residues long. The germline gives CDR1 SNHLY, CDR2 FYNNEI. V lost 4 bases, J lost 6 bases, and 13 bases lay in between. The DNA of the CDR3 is TGTGCCAGCAGTGGAGGAGGGTACCTCGAGCAGTACTTC. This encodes CASSGGGYLEQYF. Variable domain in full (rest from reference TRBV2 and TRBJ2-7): EPEVTQTPSHQVTQMGQEVILRCVPISNHLYFYWYRQILGQKVEFLVSFYNNEISEKSEIFDDQFSVERPDGSNFTLKIRSTKLEDSAMYFCASSGGGYLEQYFGPGTRLTVT.